This record covers a single T cell receptor beta chain. Antigen unknown. Stated treatment: oral pan-JAK inhibitor, 5-10 mg twice daily. This sample stems from a study of CD8+ T cells in alopecia areata. RNA extraction and reverse transcription yielded cDNA as sequencing template. The table came from immunoSEQ multiplex PCR; TCRdb's copy has only in-frame clones and leaves some out. The table lists 200,000 or so clones, about two fifths of them singletons. CDR3 length: 15 residues. V was cut by 9 bases and J by 2 bases, with 19 bases left in between. CDR1 and CDR2 from the germline V gene are LNHDA and SQIVND (reference sequence). Whole-study findings and limits: Especially in alopecia totalis/universalis, lesional scalp showed greater clonality than normal scalp did.

The material was CD4+ T cells sorted from blood, obtained around week 31, from a patient treated with tofacitinib. This receptor was obtained from a human donor with alopecia areata. The rearrangement links TRBV19 to TRBJ1-2; D is unresolved. CDR3 DNA sequence: TGTGCCAGCACGCAGTCAGGATCGCGAAACTATGGCTACACCTTC. Amino acids: CASTQSGSRNYGYTF.